The clone carrying this T cell receptor (beta chain) was seen a few times. What it binds is unknown. Nobody among the patients had been given any treatment before thyroid surgery. The data belong to a study of metastatic and nonmetastatic thyroid tumors. Across the study: Comparative analysis of repertoires was undertaken across blood and tumor or nodule tissue obtained from malignant and benign thyroid patients. Study findings and constraints: It was reportedly found that TCR beta diversity was significantly higher in malignant thyroid tumors than in benign nodules, a difference seen in both blood and tumor samples.

Trimming pared 5 bases from V and 14 bases from J, leaving 19 bases between. Per the germline V gene, CDR1 is SNHLY and CDR2 is FYNNEI. The CDR3 extends over 13 amino acids. TCRdb re-clonotyped the PCR reads through MiXCR. The sample lists some 25,000 clones, around a fifth occurring once. The chain joins TRBV2 to TRBJ1-5, with D possibly matching TRBD1 (5 bases). The receptor was derived from a male donor with papillary thyroid cancer or a benign thyroid nodule (not recorded which). Some clones in this sample may be carry-over from other donors' samples. The sequenced material came from blood. CDR3 loop: CASSRGAVQHKHF. The CDR3 DNA follows: TGTGCCAGCAGTAGGGGTGCGGTTCAGCACAAGCATTTT.